The 32 T cell receptor beta chains below all came from one sample that was sequenced in a study of CXCR3-negative and CXCR3-positive naive CD8 T cells. General study findings and limits: More hydrophobic TRB CDR3s occurred in CXCR3-positive than in CXCR3-negative naive cells.

The TRB cDNA libraries were prepared by 5' RACE with UMI labels. TCRdb re-called the 5' RACE reads, yielding one record per CDR3 amino acid sequence without DNA. The specimen's table records around 50,000 distinct CDR3 sequences. For these TCRs, the target antigens are not known. What was sequenced was naive CXCR3+ CD8+ T cells from blood. Subset denoted: CD45RO-CCR7+CD27+CD95- naive CD8+ T cells expressing CXCR3 (TNR3+). The origin of the receptors is a human donor in good health. Some clones in this sample may be carry-over from other donors' samples.

The rearrangement uses TRBV29-1 and TRBJ2-1; the D gene TCRdb calls, TRBD1, cannot be checked with no DNA. There are 16 residues in the CDR3. Germline V CDR1 and CDR2: SQVTM, ANQGSEA. The CDR3 here is CSVEDLRTGSYNEQFF.

This sequence joins TRBV7-3 and TRBJ2-2; checking the TCRdb D call of TRBD2 is not possible without DNA. This CDR3 region has 13 residues. CDR1 is SGHTA and CDR2 is FQGTGA in the germline V gene. The CDR3: CASRTGGTGELFF.

The chain combines TRBV7-3 with TRBJ2-1; TCRdb reports TRBD2, a call that lacks DNA to check it against. Germline V CDR1 and CDR2: SGHTA, FQGTGA. This CDR3 contains 18 residues. The CDR3 protein is CASSLTLSPSGGANEQFF.

The CDR3 sequence is CASSQDLAGPYNEQFF. V is TRBV4-2 and J is TRBJ2-1; the D call from TCRdb, TRBD2, cannot be confirmed without DNA. The CDR3 runs to 16 residues. CDR1 and CDR2 (germline): LGHNA, YNFKEQ.

The rearrangement links TRBV9 to TRBJ2-7; there is no DNA to check the TCRdb D call of TRBD1. CDR3 length: 13 amino acids. Germline V gives CDR1 SGDLS, CDR2 YYNGEE. The chain's CDR3 is CASSEGDTFEQYF.

V usage is TRBV28 and J usage is TRBJ2-3; TCRdb's D call, TRBD1, is unchecked because there is no DNA. The CDR3 has 16 residues. Germline assignment: CDR1 MDHEN and CDR2 SYDVKM. This CDR3 reads CASSWGGERLTDTQYF.

CDR3 protein: CASSLLDTDTEAFF. The gene calls are TRBV7-3 and TRBJ1-1; there is no DNA to check the TCRdb D call of TRBD1. Germline CDR1 reads SGHTA; CDR2 reads FQGTGA. CDR3 length equals 14 residues.

The chain couples TRBV25-1 to TRBJ1-1; the TRBD1 assignment by TCRdb is unverifiable without DNA. The CDR3 consists of 15 residues. Germline-derived CDR1 and CDR2 are MGHDK and SYGVNS. The CDR3 loop is CASSEGQGANTEAFF.

V gene TRBV4-2 combines with J gene TRBJ1-1; TCRdb picks TRBD1, but there is no DNA to check that call. The CDR3 is 16 amino acids. In germline, CDR1 is LGHNA, CDR2 YNFKEQ. The CDR3 sequence: CASSQEPPGQMGVAFF.

The chain couples TRBV9 to TRBJ2-7; absent DNA, TCRdb's TRBD1 call cannot be checked. The germline CDR1 and CDR2 sequences are SGDLS and YYNGEE. The CDR3 is made up of 14 amino acids. This chain's CDR3 is CASSPWGQLREQYF.

In terms of frequency, this clonotype is medium-sized. This chain links TRBV29-1 with TRBJ2-5; checking the TCRdb D call of TRBD1 is not possible without DNA. The CDR3 has 12 residues. Germline CDR1 reads SQVTM; CDR2 reads ANQGSEA. The CDR3 loop reads CSVVRGLETQYF.

The chain uses TRBV6-2 or TRBV6-3 and TRBJ2-3; TCRdb's assignment of TRBD1 cannot be checked, as there is no DNA. Germline V lookup: CDR1 MNHEY, CDR2 SVGEGT. The CDR3 sequence is 16 residues long. The CDR3 sequence is CASRPHRGASQDTQYF.

The chain has TRBV5-6 and TRBJ1-1; the TCRdb D gene call, TRBD1, has no DNA to confirm it. This CDR3 region has 14 residues. The germline V gene has CDR1 SGHDT and CDR2 YYEEEE. CDR3 region: CASSFLQGWTEAFF.

The J gene is TRBJ1-5, the V gene TRBV15. This CDR3 spans 14 amino acids. Germline-derived CDR1 and CDR2 are LNHNV and YYDKDF (reference sequence). CDR3 protein: CATSREGSNQPQHF.

This rearrangement joins TRBV20-1 to TRBJ2-7; the TCRdb call, TRBD2, lacks DNA for checking. The CDR3 is made up of 14 amino acids. CDR1 DFQATT and CDR2 SNEGSKA come from the germline V gene (reference sequence). This chain's CDR3 is CSATTSGGAWEQYF.

The chain joins TRBV28 to TRBJ2-1; with no DNA, the TCRdb D assignment of TRBD2 cannot be verified. Germline loops: CDR1 MDHEN, CDR2 SYDVKM. The length of the CDR3 is 17 residues. The chain's CDR3 is CASSSPWTSGSYNEQFF.

V is TRBV6-6 and J is TRBJ2-5; TCRdb reports TRBD1, a call that lacks DNA to check it against. Germline lookup yields CDR1 MNHNY and CDR2 SVGAGI (reference sequence). The CDR3 length is 13 residues. CDR3 sequence reads: CASTTGFRETQYF.

This chain uses TRBV28 with TRBJ2-5; the D call from TCRdb, TRBD1, cannot be confirmed without DNA. This CDR3 region has 14 residues. Germline CDR1 reads MDHEN; CDR2 reads SYDVKM. CDR3 loop: CASSLFDRAETQYF.

The genes are TRBV4-3 and TRBJ2-5; the D call of TRBD1 rests on TCRdb alone, since no DNA is present to check it. This CDR3 is built from 15 residues. Per germline, CDR1 LGHNA and CDR2 YSLEER. CDR3 loop: CASSQDRAAQETQYF.

This chain links TRBV28 with TRBJ2-1; without DNA, the TCRdb call of TRBD1 cannot be checked. The CDR3 length is 15 residues. Germline CDR1 MDHEN, CDR2 SYDVKM. This CDR3 reads CASSWGGANYNEQFF.

The rearrangement uses TRBV15 and TRBJ2-1. CDR1 and CDR2 from the germline V gene are LNHNV and YYDKDF (reference sequence). This CDR3 has 15 residues. The CDR3 sequence is CATSRETGNYNEQFF.

This sequence joins TRBV7-8 and TRBJ2-7; the TCRdb call, TRBD1, lacks DNA for checking. Germline assignment: CDR1 SGHVS and CDR2 FQNEAQ. This CDR3 spans 13 amino acids. CDR3 protein: CASSPPTDYEQYF.

The J gene is TRBJ2-7, the V gene TRBV7-3; the D gene TCRdb calls, TRBD1, cannot be checked with no DNA. CDR3 size: 15 residues. Germline loops: CDR1 SGHTA, CDR2 FQGTGA. CDR3 residues: CASSLDEGAAYEQYF.

CDR3 sequence: CATSRGTGNQPQHF. The chain joins TRBV15 to TRBJ1-5. The CDR3 consists of 14 residues. Germline V gene data show CDR1 as LNHNV and CDR2 as YYDKDF (reference sequence).

Its frequency marks this clonotype as medium-sized. This sequence joins TRBV11-1 and TRBJ2-2. The CDR3 consists of 13 residues. Per germline, CDR1 SGHAT and CDR2 FQDESV (reference sequence). This CDR3 reads CASSYTTTGELFF.

V usage is TRBV29-1 and J usage is TRBJ1-1. Germline CDR1 and CDR2: SQVTM and ANQGSEA. This CDR3 comprises 13 residues. CDR3 sequence reads: CSGNSFMNTEAFF.

The V gene is TRBV7-3, the J gene TRBJ1-1; the TCRdb D gene call, TRBD1, has no DNA to confirm it. The germline V gene has CDR1 SGHTA and CDR2 FQGTGA. The length of the CDR3 is 15 residues. The CDR3 sequence is CASSEQGGVGTEAFF. Full variable domain (missing parts from reference TRBV7-3 and TRBJ1-1): GAGVSQTPSNKVTEKGKYVELRCDPISGHTALYWYRQSLGQGPEFLIYFQGTGAADDSGLPNDRFFAVRPEGSVSTLKIQRTERGDSAVYLCASSEQGGVGTEAFFGQGTRLTVV.

The chain joins TRBV7-3 to TRBJ2-3; there is no DNA to check the TCRdb D call of TRBD1. Germline CDR1 SGHTA, CDR2 FQGTGA. The CDR3 consists of 14 residues. This CDR3 reads CASSFGGWTDTQYF.

V gene TRBV12-3 or TRBV12-4 combines with J gene TRBJ2-1; the TCRdb call, TRBD1, lacks DNA for checking. The length of the CDR3 is 12 residues. This CDR3 is CASSPDRVEQLF.

The chain is built from TRBV7-9 and TRBJ2-3; with no DNA, the TCRdb D assignment of TRBD1 cannot be verified. The CDR3 length is 18 residues. From germline, CDR1 is SEHNR and CDR2 FQNEAQ (reference sequence). CDR3 loop: CASSLNGDGLSPTDTQYF.

The V gene is TRBV29-1, the J gene TRBJ1-2; without DNA, the TCRdb call of TRBD1 cannot be checked. Per the germline V gene, CDR1 is SQVTM and CDR2 is ANQGSEA. This CDR3 region has 12 residues. This CDR3 reads CSVPTGSYVYTF.

This rearrangement joins TRBV20-1 to TRBJ1-2. Germline V lookup: CDR1 DFQATT, CDR2 SNEGSKA (reference sequence). The CDR3 runs 14 residues. CDR3 residues: CSARAPGISYGYTF.